The TCR beta chain under discussion was sequenced for a study of blood T cells in healthy people across ages. Extraction of total RNA produced a minimum of 6 micrograms from each sample. With 2 bases removed from V and 2 bases from J, the gap between germline ends came to 15 bases. CDR3 length: 16 residues. Germline CDR1 is MNHEY and CDR2 is SVGEGT. As to this clonotype: The antigen remains undetermined.

With a J-beta primer mix and a sample-barcoded 5' primer, a second PCR ran roughly 6 to 11 cycles. TCRdb re-called the 5' RACE reads with MiXCR, one entry per CDR3 protein. The sample has more than 1.4 million distinct CDR3 sequences; roughly 40% are singletons. Study-level findings and limits: A conclusive naive versus antigen-experienced comparison was prevented by the unsorted PBMCs.

This chain joins TRBV6-2 or TRBV6-3 and TRBJ1-2; no definite D call. The TCR originated in a woman younger than 35 in good health. The sequenced material came from blood. DNA of the CDR3: TGTGCCAGCAGTTACACCTCGGGAGGGAAGAACTATGGCTACACCTTC. As protein: CASSYTSGGKNYGYTF.